Listed below are T cell receptor beta chains from one sample, sequenced in a study of identical twins. One entry per CDR3 protein, called by TCRdb with MiXCR from the 5' RACE reads. There are about 690,000 distinct CDR3 sequences in the sample; approximately 6.1% occur only once, and 1.5% to 2% lies in the top ten. The material sequenced was naive T cells sorted from blood. The receptors were gathered from a man younger than 35 in good health. The CDR3 runs from the conserved cysteine through the conserved F or W. The D gene is left open where the match is weak. A clone size is listed for some rows: how often the clone was seen (once, few, many), or a class if it is expanded.

D gene: NA; J gene: TRBJ1-2; V gene: TRBV28; clone size: few; CDR3 protein: CASSLAGAVFGYTF; CDR3 DNA: TGTGCCAGCAGTTTAGCGGGGGCGGTCTTCGGCTACACCTTC
D gene: NA; J gene: TRBJ2-7; V gene: TRBV6-5; clone size: many; CDR3 protein: CASRQLYEQYF; CDR3 DNA: TGTGCCAGCCGACAACTCTACGAGCAGTACTTC
D gene: NA; J gene: TRBJ2-3; V gene: TRBV29-1; clone size: many; CDR3 protein: CSVQTRLNADTQYF; CDR3 DNA: TGCAGCGTCCAGACGCGACTCAACGCGGATACGCAGTATTTT
D gene: NA; J gene: TRBJ2-1; V gene: TRBV7-7; clone size: NA; CDR3 protein: CASSPGGVTTGSRYNEQFF; CDR3 DNA: TGTGCCAGCAGCCCCGGGGGAGTAACTACGGGATCGCGCTACAATGAGCAGTTCTTC
D gene: NA; J gene: TRBJ1-2; V gene: TRBV2; clone size: few; CDR3 protein: CASRADSLYGYTF; CDR3 DNA: TGTGCCAGCAGGGCGGACAGCCTCTATGGCTACACCTTC
D gene: NA; J gene: TRBJ2-3; V gene: TRBV2; clone size: many; CDR3 protein: CASSENTDTQYF; CDR3 DNA: TGTGCCAGCAGTGAAAATACAGATACGCAGTATTTT
D gene: NA; J gene: TRBJ2-3; V gene: TRBV5-1; clone size: many; CDR3 protein: CASRLGSTDTQYF; CDR3 DNA: TGCGCCAGCAGGTTGGGGAGCACAGATACGCAGTATTTT
D gene: NA; J gene: TRBJ2-1; V gene: TRBV29-1; clone size: many; CDR3 protein: CSVTGAADEQFF; CDR3 DNA: TGCAGCGTTACGGGGGCAGCGGATGAGCAGTTCTTC
D gene: TRBD2; J gene: TRBJ2-7; V gene: TRBV10-3; clone size: many; CDR3 protein: CAISGFRGLAGGYEQYF; CDR3 DNA: TGTGCCATCAGTGGATTTAGGGGACTAGCGGGAGGCTACGAGCAGTACTTC
D gene: TRBD2; J gene: TRBJ2-3; V gene: TRBV6-1; clone size: few; CDR3 protein: CASRSKRETADTQYF; CDR3 DNA: TGTGCCAGCAGGTCTAAGCGGGAGACGGCAGATACGCAGTATTTT
D gene: NA; J gene: TRBJ2-1; V gene: TRBV11-1; clone size: many; CDR3 protein: CASSSDLLGVRSSSSYNEQFF; CDR3 DNA: TGTGCCAGCAGCTCCGATTTGCTGGGAGTTCGAAGCTCTAGCTCCTACAATGAGCAGTTCTTC
D gene: NA; J gene: TRBJ2-2; V gene: TRBV3-1; clone size: many; CDR3 protein: CASSQDLAGTNTGELFF; CDR3 DNA: TGTGCCAGCAGCCAAGATTTGGCGGGTACGAACACCGGGGAGCTGTTTTTT
D gene: NA; J gene: TRBJ2-1; V gene: TRBV12-3/TRBV12-4; clone size: NA; CDR3 protein: CASSSLVFIYNEQFF; CDR3 DNA: TGTGCCAGCAGTTCTTTAGTTTTTATCTACAATGAGCAGTTCTTC
D gene: TRBD1; J gene: TRBJ2-3; V gene: TRBV20-1; clone size: many; CDR3 protein: CSARENRGMTDTQYF; CDR3 DNA: TGCAGTGCTAGAGAGAACAGGGGCATGACAGATACGCAGTATTTT
D gene: TRBD2; J gene: TRBJ2-1; V gene: TRBV7-9; clone size: many; CDR3 protein: CASSLPSGSSNEQFF; CDR3 DNA: TGTGCCAGCAGCTTGCCCAGCGGGAGCAGCAATGAGCAGTTCTTC
D gene: NA; J gene: TRBJ2-5; V gene: TRBV29-1; clone size: many; CDR3 protein: CSVGASLTSINF; CDR3 DNA: TGCAGCGTTGGGGCCAGTTTAACTTCCATTAACTTC
D gene: TRBD1; J gene: TRBJ1-2; V gene: TRBV6-1; clone size: many; CDR3 protein: CASNRDSNYYGYTF; CDR3 DNA: TGTGCCAGCAACCGGGACAGCAATTACTATGGCTACACCTTC
D gene: NA; J gene: TRBJ2-1; V gene: TRBV20-1; clone size: many; CDR3 protein: CSANTGQDNEQFF; CDR3 DNA: TGCAGTGCTAATACGGGACAAGACAATGAGCAGTTCTTC
D gene: TRBD2; J gene: TRBJ2-3; V gene: TRBV6-4; clone size: many; CDR3 protein: CASRASGRASDTQYF; CDR3 DNA: TGTGCCAGCAGGGCTAGCGGGAGGGCCAGTGATACGCAGTATTTT
D gene: TRBD1; J gene: TRBJ2-1; V gene: TRBV6-5; clone size: NA; CDR3 protein: CASSYRTGWVNEQFF; CDR3 DNA: TGTGCCAGCAGTTACCGGACAGGGTGGGTAAATGAGCAGTTCTTC